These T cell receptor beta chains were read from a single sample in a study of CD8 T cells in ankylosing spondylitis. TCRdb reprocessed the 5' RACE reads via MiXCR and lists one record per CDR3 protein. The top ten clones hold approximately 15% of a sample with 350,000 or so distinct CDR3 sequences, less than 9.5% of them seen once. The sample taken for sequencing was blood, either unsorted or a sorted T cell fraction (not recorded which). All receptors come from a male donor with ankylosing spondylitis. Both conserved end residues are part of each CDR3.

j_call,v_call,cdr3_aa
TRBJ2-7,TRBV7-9,CASSPRGPRAYEQYF
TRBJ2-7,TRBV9,CASSVAAGTTYEQYF
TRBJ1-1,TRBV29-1,CSVVFSGQNTEAFF
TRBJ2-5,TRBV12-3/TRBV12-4,CASRSGSPETQYF
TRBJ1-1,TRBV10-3,CAIKGQYTEAFF
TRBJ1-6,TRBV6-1,CASSDGPGYNSPLHF
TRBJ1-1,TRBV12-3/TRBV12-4,CASWSRGLNTEAFF
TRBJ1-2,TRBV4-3,CASSQDPGQSYGYTF
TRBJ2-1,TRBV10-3,CATGGVRGREYNEQFF
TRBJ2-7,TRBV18,CASSSQRTTYEQYF
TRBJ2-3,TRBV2,CASRDYLFADTQYF
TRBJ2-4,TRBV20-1,CSASRGLIAKNIQYF
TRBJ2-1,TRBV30,CAWSVRRAEQFF
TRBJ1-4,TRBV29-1,CSVEVGAEEKLFF
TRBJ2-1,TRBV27,CASSLNAASEQFF
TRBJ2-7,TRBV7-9,CASSLVGGAYEQYF
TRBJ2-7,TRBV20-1,CSARGAVKGYEQYF
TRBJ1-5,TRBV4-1,CASSQGRGGREDQPQHF
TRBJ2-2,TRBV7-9,CASSFSTRVPGELFF
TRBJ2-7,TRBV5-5,CASSSLDSSSYEQYF
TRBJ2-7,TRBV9,CASSVAALPGDEQYF
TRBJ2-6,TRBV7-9,CASSTDGSSGANVLTF
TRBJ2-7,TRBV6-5,CASSYSRREPPYEQYF
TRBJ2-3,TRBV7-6,CASSTQGAVDTQYF
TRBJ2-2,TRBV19,CASSIAAAGGAWTGELFF
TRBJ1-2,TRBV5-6,CASWGQGAWDYGYTF
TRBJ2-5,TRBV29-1,CSVLTGETQYF
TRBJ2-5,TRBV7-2,CASSLGGGYQETQYF
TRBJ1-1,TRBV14,CASSRRGNTEAFF
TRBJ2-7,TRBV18,CASSSSGRGFSYEQYF
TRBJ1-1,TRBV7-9,CASSLMVRVSAEAFF
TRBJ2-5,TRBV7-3,CASSLLPLEGQETQYF
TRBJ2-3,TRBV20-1,CSASGQRTDTQYF
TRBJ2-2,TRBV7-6,CASSSGGQATTTGELFF
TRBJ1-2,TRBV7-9,CASSGGTGGIEGYTF
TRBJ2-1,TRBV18,CASSTSRSWNEQFF
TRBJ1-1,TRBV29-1,CSVDTVNTEAFF
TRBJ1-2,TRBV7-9,CASSLGLGTALYGYTF
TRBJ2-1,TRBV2,CASRLTERSEQFF
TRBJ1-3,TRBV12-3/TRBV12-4,CASSFFGGNTIYF
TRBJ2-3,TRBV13,CASSGTGQLITDTQYF
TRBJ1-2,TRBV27,CASSLGGASDGYTF
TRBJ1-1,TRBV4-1,CASSPAGEGGWDTEAFF
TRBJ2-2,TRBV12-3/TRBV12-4,CASNRDGELAGELFF
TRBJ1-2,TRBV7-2,CASSPGRFNYGYTF
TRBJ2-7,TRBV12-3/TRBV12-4,CASRSRSGGYEQYF
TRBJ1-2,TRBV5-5,CASSPRGYYGYTF
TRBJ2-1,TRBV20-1,CSASGRLAGSSYNEQFF
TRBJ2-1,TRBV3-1,CASSQQAGGPSEQFF
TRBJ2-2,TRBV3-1,CASSHVIQNTGELFF
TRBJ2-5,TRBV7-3,CASSFGLAGSETQYF